The 17 T cell receptor beta chains presented below share a single source sample, sequenced in a study of cytotoxic CD8 clonotypes in ibrutinib-treated CLL. Assay: immunoSEQ multiplex PCR; the TCRdb copy retains only in-frame clones and omits some. The table has about 140,000 clones, approximately 77% seen once. Sample: PBMCs, taken after 12 months of ibrutinib treatment. These receptors were obtained from a human donor with chronic lymphocytic leukemia.

The sample holds one count of this clone. The genes are TRBV28 and TRBJ2-3; perhaps TRBD2 as D (7 bases). The CDR3 has 18 amino acids. V was shortened by 7 bases and J by 3 bases, with 26 bases between the two germline ends. Germline V lookup: CDR1 MDHEN, CDR2 SYDVKM. CDR3 residues: CASNNLPWGGARTDTQYF. CDR3 DNA: TGTGCCAGCAATAATCTTCCATGGGGGGGGGCGCGGACAGATACGCAGTATTTT. The whole variable domain, remainder taken from reference TRBV28 and TRBJ2-3, is DVKVTQSSRYLVKRTGEKVFLECVQDMDHENMFWYRQDPGLGLRLIYFSYDVKMKEKGDIPEGYSVSREKKERFSLILESASTNQTSMYLCASNNLPWGGARTDTQYFGPGTRLTVL.

This chain joins TRBV27 and TRBJ2-3, with a possible D match to TRBD1 (6 bases). V lost 4 bases, J lost 1 base, and 18 bases lay in between. The CDR3 is made up of 17 amino acids. The germline V gene encodes CDR1 MNHEY and CDR2 SMNVEV (reference sequence). CDR3 protein: CASSSPGLWGRTDTQYF. CDR3 in DNA: TGTGCCAGCAGTTCGCCGGGGTTGTGGGGGCGCACAGATACGCAGTATTTT.

This chain connects TRBV25-1 to TRBJ1-3; perhaps TRBD1 as D (6 bases). Germline V gene data show CDR1 as MGHDK and CDR2 as SYGVNS. CDR3 size: 14 residues. Trimming stripped 2 bases from V and 5 bases from J, with 10 bases between. The CDR3: CASSEAGDRNTIYF. CDR3 DNA: TGTGCCAGCAGTGAAGCAGGGGATAGAAACACCATATATTTT.

The CDR3 sequence is CASSPGEGIEAFF. CDR3 in DNA: TGTGCCAGCTCACCAGGCGAGGGGATTGAAGCTTTCTTT. V gene TRBV18 combines with J gene TRBJ1-1; D might be TRBD1 (5 bases). Germline V gene sequence: CDR1 KGHSH, CDR2 LQKENI. Trimming cost V 2 bases and J 7 bases, with 11 bases left between them. The CDR3 runs to 13 residues. The full variable domain, completed using reference TRBV18 and TRBJ1-1, is NAGVMQNPRHLVRRRGQEARLRCSPMKGHSHVYWYRQLPEEGLKFMVYLQKENIIDESGMPKERFSAEFPKEGPSILRIQQVVRGDSAAYFCASSPGEGIEAFFGQGTRLTVV.

In this sample, this clone turned up a few times. The rearrangement links TRBV30 to TRBJ1-2; D remains ambiguous. This CDR3 has 11 residues. Germline V lookup: CDR1 GTSNPN, CDR2 SVGIG (reference sequence). V shed 0 bases and J shed 11 bases, with 10 bases lying between them. Written as DNA, the CDR3 is TGTGCCTGGAGTGTTCGGGGTTCGTACACCTTC. Translation gives CAWSVRGSYTF.

The V call is TRBV28, the J call TRBJ1-1; 7 nucleotides match TRBD1. The CDR3 has 15 amino acids. Per the germline V gene, CDR1 is MDHEN and CDR2 is SYDVKM. With 7 bases clipped from V and 0 bases from J, the junction kept 8 bases outside the gene matches. The CDR3 bases are TGTGCCAGCACCCGACAGGGCGGGATGAACACTGAAGCTTTCTTT. Protein: CASTRQGGMNTEAFF.

This clone turned up a few times. The chain employs TRBV7-9 and TRBJ1-5; no clear D gene. This CDR3 is built from 15 residues. V shed 5 bases and J shed 0 bases, with 11 bases lying between them. Germline CDR1 SEHNR, CDR2 FQNEAQ (reference sequence). The CDR3 protein is CASSGPEGSNQPQHF. DNA of the CDR3: TGTGCCAGCAGCGGGCCAGAGGGTAGCAATCAGCCCCAGCATTTT.

The chain uses TRBV14 and TRBJ1-4; D might be TRBD1 (6 bases). Germline V gene data show CDR1 as SGHDN and CDR2 as FVKESK. The CDR3 sequence is 14 residues long. V lost 4 bases and J 7 bases, leaving 13 bases between the germline ends. For the CDR3, the DNA is TGTGCCAGCAGCCTACAGGGTATTGGTGAAAAACTGTTTTTT. Its protein is CASSLQGIGEKLFF.

This chain connects TRBV19 to TRBJ2-7; weak D call: TRBD1 (6 bases). This CDR3 contains 15 residues. Per the germline V gene, CDR1 is LNHDA and CDR2 is SQIVND (reference sequence). V was trimmed by 8 bases and J by 1 base, leaving 18 bases between them. The CDR3: CASSKGGSASYEQYF. The CDR3 DNA reads as TGTGCCAGTTCAAAAGGGGGTTCAGCGTCCTACGAGCAGTACTTC.

The CDR3 sequence: CASSSTDSRSEKLFF. The CDR3 DNA sequence: TGCGCCAGCAGCTCCACGGACAGTAGGTCTGAAAAACTGTTTTTT. The rearrangement joins TRBV5-1 to TRBJ1-4; tentative D call: TRBD1 (6 bases). Trimming pared 3 bases from V and 7 bases from J, leaving 16 bases between. In germline, CDR1 is SGHRS, CDR2 YFSETQ. The CDR3 length is 15 residues. Full variable domain (missing parts from reference TRBV5-1 and TRBJ1-4): KAGVTQTPRYLIKTRGQQVTLSCSPISGHRSVSWYQQTPGQGLQFLFEYFSETQRNKGNFPGRFSGRQFSNSRSEMNVSTLELGDSALYLCASSSTDSRSEKLFFGSGTQLSVL.

The rearrangement uses TRBV21-1 and TRBJ1-2; the table's D gene call, TRBD1, was not cross checked with the DNA. TRBV21-1 is termed a pseudogene. The CDR3 has 14 residues. The CDR3 DNA sequence: TGTGCCAGCAGCAAAGGGAACAGTAGTTATGGCTACACCTTC. Translated: CASSKGNSSYGYTF.

The chain joins TRBV18 to TRBJ2-2; 9 bases agree with TRBD2. The germline gives CDR1 KGHSH, CDR2 LQKENI. The CDR3 runs to 18 residues. V lost 8 bases, J lost 6 bases, and 19 bases stayed unmatched. The CDR3 nucleotides are TGTGCCAGCCCAACCGCGGTAGCGGGAGCAGGAGCTCCCGGGGAGCTGTTTTTT. Protein: CASPTAVAGAGAPGELFF.

The CDR3 DNA follows: TGTGCCTGGTTAGCGGGGATCTCCTACAATGAGCAGTTCTTC. Its protein product is CAWLAGISYNEQFF. The chain combines TRBV30 with TRBJ2-1; TRBD2 aligns across 8 bases. CDR3 length: 14 amino acids. With 5 bases clipped from V and 0 bases from J, the junction kept 3 bases outside the gene matches. Per germline, CDR1 GTSNPN and CDR2 SVGIG (reference sequence).

The chain combines TRBV5-1 with TRBJ1-2; D gene uncertain. V was clipped by 0 bases and J by 1 base, with 7 bases between them. Germline-derived CDR1 and CDR2 are SGHRS and YFSETQ. This CDR3 is built from 14 residues. The CDR3 loop reads CASSLASSNYGYTF. CDR3 bases: TGCGCCAGCAGCTTGGCCTCGAGTAACTATGGCTACACCTTC.

This chain links TRBV27 with TRBJ1-2; TRBD1 is a possible D gene (6 bases). CDR3 length: 14 amino acids. Germline V gene data show CDR1 as MNHEY and CDR2 as SMNVEV (reference sequence). Trimming shortened V by 2 bases and J by 6 bases, and 13 bases separated the two germline ends. The CDR3 DNA is TGTGCCAGCAGTTTAGCACAGGGTAAGGATGGCTACACCTTC. This translates into CASSLAQGKDGYTF.

This clone was seen more than once but under ten times. V usage is TRBV30 and J usage is TRBJ1-3; D not resolved. The CDR3 covers 14 residues. V was clipped by 2 bases and J by 0 bases, with 8 bases between them. Germline V gene sequence: CDR1 GTSNPN, CDR2 SVGIG (reference sequence). CDR3 protein: CAWSTMSSGNTIYF. CDR3 nucleotide sequence: TGTGCCTGGAGTACAATGAGCTCTGGAAACACCATATATTTT.

The gene calls are TRBV7-3 and TRBJ2-1; D possibly corresponds to TRBD2 (5 bases). The CDR3 has 12 residues. The V end lost 5 bases, the J end lost 9 bases, and 11 bases lay between the germline ends. CDR1 is SGHTA, CDR2 FQGTGA, per germline. The CDR3: CASSPSGVEQFF. The CDR3 DNA is TGTGCCAGCAGCCCGAGCGGAGTTGAGCAGTTCTTC.